This paragraph covers one T cell receptor beta chain sequence. The sample comes from a study of shared clonotypes between healthy human individuals. Clones were read by immunoSEQ multiplex PCR, and TCRdb kept only the in-frame ones, dropping some. The table shows around 2.3 million clones, with under 97% occurring only once. This TCR was sampled from a man aged 18 to 30 in good health. Sequencing used naive CD4+ T cells sorted from blood. The subset: CD45RA+ positively selected.

The CDR3 coding sequence is TGCGCCAGCAGAACCAGTACAACTAATGAAAAACTGTTTTTT. Translation: CASRTSTTNEKLFF. V and J are TRBV5-1 and TRBJ1-4; D gene unclear. V was cut by 5 bases and J by 0 bases, with 8 bases left in between. Per the germline V gene, CDR1 is SGHRS and CDR2 is YFSETQ. This CDR3 has 14 amino acids.